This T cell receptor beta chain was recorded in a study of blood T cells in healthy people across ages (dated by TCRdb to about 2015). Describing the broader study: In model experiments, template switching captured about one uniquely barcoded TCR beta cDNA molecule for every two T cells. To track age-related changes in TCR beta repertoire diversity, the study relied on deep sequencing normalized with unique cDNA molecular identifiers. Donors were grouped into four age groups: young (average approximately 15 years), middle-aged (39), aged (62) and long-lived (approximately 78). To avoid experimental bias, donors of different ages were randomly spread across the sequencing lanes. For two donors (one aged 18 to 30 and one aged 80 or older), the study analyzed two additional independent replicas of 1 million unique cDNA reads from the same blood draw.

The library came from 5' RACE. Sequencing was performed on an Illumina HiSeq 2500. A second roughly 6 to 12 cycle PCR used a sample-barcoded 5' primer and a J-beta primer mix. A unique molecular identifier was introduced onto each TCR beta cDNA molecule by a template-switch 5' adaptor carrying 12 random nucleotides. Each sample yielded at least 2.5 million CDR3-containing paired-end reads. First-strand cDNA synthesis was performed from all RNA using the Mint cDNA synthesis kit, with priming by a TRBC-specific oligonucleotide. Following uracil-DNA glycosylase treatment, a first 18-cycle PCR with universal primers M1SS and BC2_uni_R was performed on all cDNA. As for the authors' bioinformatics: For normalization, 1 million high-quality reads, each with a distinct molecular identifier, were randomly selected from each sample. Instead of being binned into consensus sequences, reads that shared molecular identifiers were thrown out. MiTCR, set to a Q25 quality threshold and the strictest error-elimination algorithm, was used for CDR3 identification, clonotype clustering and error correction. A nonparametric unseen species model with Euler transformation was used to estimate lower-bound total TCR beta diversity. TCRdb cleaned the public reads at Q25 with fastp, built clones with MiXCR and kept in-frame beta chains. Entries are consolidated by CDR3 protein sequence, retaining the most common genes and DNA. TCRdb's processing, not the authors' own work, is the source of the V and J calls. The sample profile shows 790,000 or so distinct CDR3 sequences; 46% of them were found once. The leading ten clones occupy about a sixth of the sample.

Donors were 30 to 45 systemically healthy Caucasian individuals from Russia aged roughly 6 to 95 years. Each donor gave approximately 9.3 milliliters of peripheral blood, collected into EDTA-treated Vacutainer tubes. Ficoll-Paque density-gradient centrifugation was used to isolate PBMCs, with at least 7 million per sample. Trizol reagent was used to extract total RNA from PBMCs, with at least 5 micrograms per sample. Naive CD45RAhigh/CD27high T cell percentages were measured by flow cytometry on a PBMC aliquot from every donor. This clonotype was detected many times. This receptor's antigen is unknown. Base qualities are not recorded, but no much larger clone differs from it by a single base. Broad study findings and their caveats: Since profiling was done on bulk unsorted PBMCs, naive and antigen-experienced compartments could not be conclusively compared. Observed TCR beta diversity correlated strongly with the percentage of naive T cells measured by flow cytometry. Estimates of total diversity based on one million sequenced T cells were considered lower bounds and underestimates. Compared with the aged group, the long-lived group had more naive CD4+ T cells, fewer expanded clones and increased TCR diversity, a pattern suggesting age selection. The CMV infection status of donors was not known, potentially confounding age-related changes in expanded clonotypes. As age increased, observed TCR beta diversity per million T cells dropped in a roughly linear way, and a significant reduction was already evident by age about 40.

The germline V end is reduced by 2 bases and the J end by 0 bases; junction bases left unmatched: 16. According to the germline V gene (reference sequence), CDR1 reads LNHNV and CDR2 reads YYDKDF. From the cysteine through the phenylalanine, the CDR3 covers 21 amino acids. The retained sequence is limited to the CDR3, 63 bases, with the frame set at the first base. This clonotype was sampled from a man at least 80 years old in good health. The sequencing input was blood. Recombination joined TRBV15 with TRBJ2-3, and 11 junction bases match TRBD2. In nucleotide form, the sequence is TGTGCCACCAGCAGACCGAGGGGGCCTAGCGGGAGGAATCCTAGCACAGATACGCAGTATTTT. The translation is CATSRPRGPSGRNPSTDTQYF.